This TCR beta chain was recorded in a study of CD8 T cells in ankylosing spondylitis. The study's findings and limits: Significant enrichment of disease-linked clones was reportedly seen in matched ankylosing spondylitis synovial fluid.

TCRdb re-analysed the 5' RACE reads in MiXCR, keeping a single row per CDR3 protein. Seen here are fewer than 200,000 distinct CDR3 sequences, roughly 18% observed once, and the top ten hold around 4%. The germline gives CDR1 SNHLY, CDR2 FYNNEI. The length of the CDR3 is 13 residues. V was pared by 5 bases and J by 2 bases, with 9 bases between. This clonotype has ten or more counts. Its antigen remains unknown. This sequence was found in a male donor between 5 and 35 years old with ankylosing spondylitis or in good health (not recorded which). The genes are TRBV2 and TRBJ1-2; weak D call: TRBD1 (5 bases). The sample comprised blood, either unsorted or a sorted T cell fraction (not recorded which). The CDR3 DNA sequence: TGTGCCAGCAGTACCCAGGGAAACTATGGCTACACCTTC. Translating gives CASSTQGNYGYTF.